This record concerns one T cell receptor (beta chain) sequence. The clone's antigen remains unknown. The record has no base qualities; no much larger clone is one base away. These data belong to a study of technical replicates of blood from several donors (dated by TCRdb to 2016 to 2017). From V the trimming removes 4 bases and from J it removes 4 bases, while the gene matches leave 4 bases of the junction unaccounted for. For CDR1 and CDR2, the germline V gene (reference sequence) lists LNHDA and SQIVND. The CDR3, cysteine through phenylalanine, is 14 amino acids long. The read is trimmed to its CDR3 DNA, 42 bases read in frame from base 1. Library creation used the immunoSEQ multiplex PCR assay. TCRdb provides this immuneACCESS table in a form limited to in-frame rearrangements. Some clones are lacking; in checked studies, under half of them reflect an unresolved V gene, and why the rest are absent is not known. This sample comprises 68,000 or so clones, approximately 89% of them detected only once. Jointly, the top ten make up roughly 4.7% of the sample.

The sequence is built from TRBV19 and TRBJ1-3; TRBD1 agrees with 7 junctional bases. This TCR derives from a human donor in good health. Some clones in this sample may be carry-over from other donors' samples. Sequenced sample: PBMCs. The nucleotide sequence is given as TGTGCCAGTAGTAAGGGGGCGACGGGAAACACCATATATTTT. Its product reads: CASSKGATGNTIYF.